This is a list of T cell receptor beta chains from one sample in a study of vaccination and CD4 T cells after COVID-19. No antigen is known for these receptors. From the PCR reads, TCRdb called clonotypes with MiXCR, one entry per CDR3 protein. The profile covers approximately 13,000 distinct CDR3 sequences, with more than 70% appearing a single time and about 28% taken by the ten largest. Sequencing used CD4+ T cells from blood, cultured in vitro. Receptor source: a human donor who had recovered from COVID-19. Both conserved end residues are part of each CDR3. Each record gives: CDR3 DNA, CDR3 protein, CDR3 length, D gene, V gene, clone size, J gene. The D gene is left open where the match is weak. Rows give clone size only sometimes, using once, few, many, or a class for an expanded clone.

TGTGCCAGCAGTTCTCACGCGGAGAATTCACCCCTCCACTTT CASSSHAENSPLHF 14 NA TRBV6-5 NA TRBJ1-6
TGCAGTGGCAGGGACTCGACTAGCAATCAGCCCCAGCATTTT CSGRDSTSNQPQHF 14 NA TRBV20-1 NA TRBJ1-5
TGTGCCAGCAGTCCCGGACAGGGGTGGTACGGCTACACCTTC CASSPGQGWYGYTF 14 TRBD1 TRBV28 once TRBJ1-2
TGTGCCAGCAGCCCCAACCCCTTCACCCCGGGATCTCAAGAGACCCAGTACTTC CASSPNPFTPGSQETQYF 18 NA TRBV5-4 once TRBJ2-5
TGTGCCAGCAGCCTCCGACAGGGAAGATTCGGCTACACCTTC CASSLRQGRFGYTF 14 TRBD1 TRBV28 NA TRBJ1-2
TGCAGTGCTACCAAGATCCCCTACGAGCAGTACTTC CSATKIPYEQYF 12 NA TRBV20-1 once TRBJ2-7
TGTGCCAGCAGCAGACTAGCGGCCAAAACAGATACGCAGTATTTT CASSRLAAKTDTQYF 15 TRBD2 TRBV5-6 NA TRBJ2-3
TGTGCCACCGGAATGAAGACCTATAATTCACCCCTCCACTTT CATGMKTYNSPLHF 14 NA TRBV6-1 NA TRBJ1-6
TGCAGTGCTAGCCGTGCAGCCCCTGAAGCTTTCTTT CSASRAAPEAFF 12 NA TRBV20-1 NA TRBJ1-1
TGTGCCAGCTCACCAATAGCACTCAGCGGGACAGCCTACAATGAGCAGTTCTTC CASSPIALSGTAYNEQFF 18 NA TRBV18 NA TRBJ2-1
TGCAGTGCTCGGGGGAGGGGGTCGGCACCCCTCCACTTT CSARGRGSAPLHF 13 NA TRBV20-1 NA TRBJ1-6
TGCAGTACGCGGCAGGGGGAGGTCCAGCCCCAGCATTTT CSTRQGEVQPQHF 13 TRBD1 TRBV20-1 few TRBJ1-5
TGCGCCAGCAGCTTGTTAGGCCCTTATCCCTACGAGCAGTACTTC CASSLLGPYPYEQYF 15 NA TRBV5-1 NA TRBJ2-7
TGTGCCTATAAACCGATGAACACTGAAGCTTTCTTT CAYKPMNTEAFF 12 NA TRBV30 NA TRBJ1-1
TGTGCCAGCAGTTTATCCCCCGCGTATGGCTACACCTTC CASSLSPAYGYTF 13 NA TRBV28 NA TRBJ1-2
TGTGCCAGCAGCCAGCTCGAGGGGGGTGCTCAGCCCCAGCATTTT CASSQLEGGAQPQHF 15 NA TRBV7-2 NA TRBJ1-5
TGTGCCAGCAGCTTGGCCAAGAACACTGAAGCTTTCTTT CASSLAKNTEAFF 13 NA TRBV7-2 NA TRBJ1-1
TGTGCCAGCATCTCTCCGGGACAGGGTCAGTACGAGCAGTACTTC CASISPGQGQYEQYF 15 TRBD1 TRBV27 NA TRBJ2-7
TGTGCCAGCAGCGCAGGGGGGGCGGGCAATCAGCCCCAGCATTTT CASSAGGAGNQPQHF 15 TRBD1 TRBV6-2/TRBV6-3 NA TRBJ1-5
TGTGCCAGTAGCCGACAGCCGGGACTCAGCACAGATACGCAGTATTTT CASSRQPGLSTDTQYF 16 NA TRBV19 once TRBJ2-3
TGTGCCTGGAGTGGGGGTGCCGTGGGTCAGCCCCAGCATTTT CAWSGGAVGQPQHF 14 NA TRBV30 NA TRBJ1-5
TGTGCCAGCAGTTCAGCTACTGCCGGGACAGGAGGCGGTCAGCCCCAGCATTTT CASSSATAGTGGGQPQHF 18 TRBD1 TRBV28 NA TRBJ1-5
TGTGCCAGCACCGGACAGGGGGTCAATCAGCCCCAGCATTTT CASTGQGVNQPQHF 14 TRBD1 TRBV25-1 NA TRBJ1-5
TGTGCCAGCACAGGACAGGGGGCAGGCCAGCCCCAGCATTTT CASTGQGAGQPQHF 14 TRBD1 TRBV6-1 NA TRBJ1-5
TGTGCCAGCAGCTTAGGTGGACAGACACCCTACGAGCAGTACTTC CASSLGGQTPYEQYF 15 NA TRBV7-9 once TRBJ2-7
TGTGCCAGCAGCCTACGTGGGACAGGGGGCAATGAGCAGTTCTTC CASSLRGTGGNEQFF 15 TRBD1 TRBV11-3 NA TRBJ2-1
TGTGCCAGCAACCTAGGACCCTCTTGGCGGGGCTACACCTTC CASNLGPSWRGYTF 14 NA TRBV28 NA TRBJ1-2
TGCAGTGCTAGGGTCACAGGGGGCAATCAGCCCCAGCATTTT CSARVTGGNQPQHF 14 TRBD1 TRBV20-1 NA TRBJ1-5
TGTGCCAGCAGCAGGGGACTGACCTACGAGCAGTACTTC CASSRGLTYEQYF 13 NA TRBV6-1 few TRBJ2-7
TGTGCCACCAGCAGAGATCGGGCGGGGACCAAGACCGGGGAGCTGTTTTTT CATSRDRAGTKTGELFF 17 NA TRBV15 few TRBJ2-2
TGTGCCAGCAGCCTCGACAGGGGCCACACTGAAGCTTTCTTT CASSLDRGHTEAFF 14 TRBD1 TRBV7-2 NA TRBJ1-1
TGTGCCAGCAGCTTCGTACAGGGGGCTAGTAATGAAAAACTGTTTTTT CASSFVQGASNEKLFF 16 TRBD1 TRBV7-8 NA TRBJ1-4
TGTGCCAGCAGTTACTTGACAGGGGGTAGCGAGCAGTACTTC CASSYLTGGSEQYF 14 TRBD1 TRBV6-5 few TRBJ2-7
TGTGCCATCAGCAGGGATTCGGCGAACACTGAAGCTTTCTTT CAISRDSANTEAFF 14 NA TRBV10-3 NA TRBJ1-1
TGCAGTGCTAGAGATGCATCCTATGGCTACACCTTC CSARDASYGYTF 12 NA TRBV20-1 NA TRBJ1-2
TGTGCCAGCAGTGAATATGGGACAGGGAGAGGGAACTATGGCTACACCTTC CASSEYGTGRGNYGYTF 17 TRBD1 TRBV25-1 NA TRBJ1-2
TGTGCCACCAGCAGAGATCCTAGCGGGGGGGAGACCCAGTACTTC CATSRDPSGGETQYF 15 TRBD2 TRBV15 NA TRBJ2-5
TGTGCCAGCTTAGGGGATATCCGCTCCTATAATTCACCCCTCCACTTT CASLGDIRSYNSPLHF 16 NA TRBV6-1 once TRBJ1-6
TGTGCCATCAGTCAGGACGGGACTCATGGAAACACCATATATTTT CAISQDGTHGNTIYF 15 NA TRBV10-3 NA TRBJ1-3
TGTGCCAGCAGCTTTACGGCGAGCTCCTATAATTCACCCCTCCACTTT CASSFTASSYNSPLHF 16 NA TRBV7-2 NA TRBJ1-6
TGTGCCAGTAGTATAGATGTCAGACCCAACACTGAAGCTTTCTTT CASSIDVRPNTEAFF 15 NA TRBV19 NA TRBJ1-1
TGTGCCAGCAGTTACTCGACAGGTCGGAGGGGCACTGAAGCTTTCTTT CASSYSTGRRGTEAFF 16 NA TRBV6-5 few TRBJ1-1
TGCAGTGCGCGTTCCGGGACAGTCTATGGCTACACCTTC CSARSGTVYGYTF 13 TRBD1 TRBV20-1 NA TRBJ1-2
TGTGCCAGCAGATGGGGGGGGGACTATGGCTACACCTTC CASRWGGDYGYTF 13 NA TRBV7-2 NA TRBJ1-2
TGTGCCAGCAGCTCCCAGGGTGGGGTTAACACTGAAGCTTTCTTT CASSSQGGVNTEAFF 15 NA TRBV7-2 NA TRBJ1-1
TGTGCCAGCTCACCAAATGACAGGGGGCATGGCTACACCTTC CASSPNDRGHGYTF 14 TRBD1 TRBV18 NA TRBJ1-2
TGTGCCAGCAGCCTCTCAACTCCTTACAATGAGCAGTTCTTC CASSLSTPYNEQFF 14 NA TRBV6-2/TRBV6-3 NA TRBJ2-1
TGTGCCAGCAGAACCGGGACAAGAGCCACCGGGGAGCTGTTTTTT CASRTGTRATGELFF 15 NA TRBV6-1 NA TRBJ2-2
TGTGCCAGTAGTTATGTTACCGGGGAGCTGTTTTTT CASSYVTGELFF 12 NA TRBV19 NA TRBJ2-2
TGTGCCAGCAGTTACGGCAGGGCTGGCTATGGCTACACCTTC CASSYGRAGYGYTF 14 NA TRBV6-5 NA TRBJ1-2
TGTGCCAGCAGTTTAGTCGTGACTGGGGTCACTGAAGCTTTCTTT CASSLVVTGVTEAFF 15 NA TRBV27 few TRBJ1-1
TGCAGTGCTACCCAGGGGGGTTGGAGCAATCAGCCCCAGCATTTT CSATQGGWSNQPQHF 15 TRBD1 TRBV20-1 NA TRBJ1-5
TGTGCCAGCAGTTTCCCGGGGGCCACGGGCTATGGCTACACCTTC CASSFPGATGYGYTF 15 NA TRBV28 NA TRBJ1-2
TGTGCCAGCAGCCTACAGGGTCGGATGGGTTCACCCCTCCACTTT CASSLQGRMGSPLHF 15 NA TRBV7-2 few TRBJ1-6
TGTGCCAGCAGCCCTCGCCTACTAGCGGTGAGACGCACAGATACGCAGTATTTT CASSPRLLAVRRTDTQYF 18 TRBD2 TRBV7-2 NA TRBJ2-3
TGCAGTGCTAGAGATTTCCGGACGAACACCGGGGAGCTGTTTTTT CSARDFRTNTGELFF 15 NA TRBV20-1 NA TRBJ2-2
TGCAGTGCTCCCCGGACAGGGGGGAACTATGGCTACACCTTC CSAPRTGGNYGYTF 14 TRBD1 TRBV20-1 NA TRBJ1-2